The T cell receptor (beta chain) under discussion was sequenced for a study of cytotoxic CD8 clonotypes in ibrutinib-treated CLL. As concerns this clone: No antigen is known for it.

Study-level findings and limits: Treatment left the uncommon public clonotypes either contracted or stable in frequency. Having risen at ibrutinib response, clonality had fallen back toward baseline by progression.

Method: immunoSEQ multiplex PCR; TCRdb's copy keeps in-frame clones and lacks some. Among fewer than 30,000 clones listed, around 69% were seen once. The CDR3 is 14 amino acids. Deletions cut 1 base from V and 5 bases from J, with 12 bases between. Looked up from germline, CDR1 is SGHRS and CDR2 is YFSETQ. The chain has TRBV5-1 and TRBJ1-1, with no clear D. The source was PBMCs, collected at disease progression, from a patient treated with ibrutinib. This sequence was found in a human donor with chronic lymphocytic leukemia. The CDR3: CASSLTPGGTEAFF. In nucleotides, the CDR3 is TGCGCCAGCAGCTTGACACCGGGCGGAACTGAAGCTTTCTTT. The full variable domain, with the rest looked up from reference TRBV5-1 and TRBJ1-1, is KAGVTQTPRYLIKTRGQQVTLSCSPISGHRSVSWYQQTPGQGLQFLFEYFSETQRNKGNFPGRFSGRQFSNSRSEMNVSTLELGDSALYLCASSLTPGGTEAFFGQGTRLTVV.